At least ten counts were recorded for the clone carrying this T cell receptor (beta chain). V dropped 1 base and J dropped 4 bases, with 7 bases sitting between them. The length of the CDR3 is 13 residues. Preparation of the TCRbeta library involved a method that used unique molecular identifiers. TCRdb fed the PCR reads into MiXCR, producing one record per CDR3 protein. Among 190,000 or so distinct CDR3 sequences listed, roughly 6.8% were seen once. The sample comes from a study of T-cell reconstitution after alpha-beta-depleted transplantation in children. Sequencing was performed on PBMCs from the stem cell graft donor, taken from the stem cell graft. This sequence originates from a human donor who donated a stem cell graft to a child with Wiskott-Aldrich syndrome. The genes are TRBV12-3 or TRBV12-4 and TRBJ1-1; TRBD1 might be the D (5 bases). This chain's CDR3 is CASSLGRGTEAFF. The DNA for the CDR3 is TGTGCCAGCAGTTTAGGTAGGGGCACTGAAGCTTTCTTT.